The present T cell receptor beta chain was sequenced within a study of T cells after yellow fever vaccination. General study results and limits: It was a weaker secondary response, yet one that peaked faster, at day 5 versus 15. Researchers cautioned that FACS-sorted repertoires could harbor abundant clonotypes contaminating from the bulk population.

TCRdb used MiXCR to reprocess the 5' RACE reads, holding one entry per CDR3 protein. The repertoire includes just over 300,000 distinct CDR3 sequences, 3.6% of them detected once, and around 20% sits in the top ten. The sample holds many counts of this clonotype. Its target is unknown. CDR1 and CDR2 (germline): SEHNR, FQNEAQ (reference sequence). Trimming removed 5 bases from V and 4 bases from J; junction bases left unmatched: 3. The CDR3 is 14 residues long. This receptor was obtained from a man aged 18 to 29 who received the YFV17D yellow fever vaccine. This sequence joins TRBV7-9 and TRBJ2-4, with TRBD1 matching over 9 bases. The sample here was PBMCs, taken on the day of the yellow fever booster vaccination. The CDR3 here is CASSVGQGKNIQYF. CDR3 DNA: TGTGCCAGCAGCGTTGGACAGGGGAAAAACATTCAGTACTTC.